The clone carrying this T cell receptor (beta chain) has at least ten counts. What it recognizes is unknown. This record belongs to a study of T cells in Graves' hyperthyroidism and ophthalmopathy. Exclusion followed for patients with uncontrolled infection, other autoimmune disease, pregnancy or lactation. The authors obtained PBMCs from 10 ml of fresh peripheral blood. CDR1 is DFQATT and CDR2 is SNEGSKA in the germline V gene (reference sequence). V lost 5 bases and J 0 bases, leaving 19 bases between the germline ends. The CDR3 spans 16 residues. General study results and limits: Among thyroid clonotypes expanded above 0.001, most also appeared in blood. Prediction of ophthalmopathy progression came a median around 6.1 months pre-onset.

Amplification yielded TCR beta CDR3 regions, with RNA transcripts as the source. First-round RT-PCR of the TCR CDR3 relied on the HTBI primer set. TCRdb fed the multiplex PCR reads into MiXCR, producing one record per CDR3 protein. This sample has about 640,000 distinct CDR3 sequences, with roughly 15% found just once. The chain uses TRBV20-1 and TRBJ1-1; D might be TRBD1 (6 bases). This TCR was sampled from a woman aged 45 to 65 with Graves' ophthalmopathy. What was sequenced was blood. CDR3: CSAPWAGARMNTEAFF. The CDR3 region has the DNA TGCAGTGCTCCCTGGGCGGGGGCGCGGATGAACACTGAAGCTTTCTTT.